This is a list of T cell receptor beta chains from one sample in a study of cytomegalovirus exposure and HLA in healthy donors. Generated by immunoSEQ multiplex PCR, the TCRdb table keeps only in-frame clones and is missing some. The repertoire holds some 190,000 clones, with approximately 78% as singletons. Sequencing was carried out using PBMCs. All receptors come from a male donor in good health and CMV-seronegative. CDR3s include the opening cysteine and the closing phenylalanine or tryptophan. A D gene is named only where the DNA matches it firmly. A row's size may be missing; if present it is once, few, many or a size class.

clone_size: -; j_call: TRBJ1-3; d_call: -; v_call: TRBV9; cdr3_length: 14; cdr3_nt: TGTGCCAGCAGCTTTCGGACAACTGGAAACACCATATATTTT; cdr3_aa: CASSFRTTGNTIYF
clone_size: once; j_call: TRBJ2-1; d_call: -; v_call: TRBV19; cdr3_length: 15; cdr3_nt: TGTGCCAGTAGTATAGTCGGCAGGTCTGGCAATGAGCAGTTCTTC; cdr3_aa: CASSIVGRSGNEQFF
clone_size: -; j_call: TRBJ1-2; d_call: TRBD1; v_call: TRBV5-6; cdr3_length: 13; cdr3_nt: TGTGCCAGCAGTTTGGACAGGGACTATGGCTACACCTTC; cdr3_aa: CASSLDRDYGYTF
clone_size: -; j_call: TRBJ2-5; d_call: TRBD2; v_call: TRBV6-5; cdr3_length: 15; cdr3_nt: TGTGCCAGCAAAACACCGTCCCCGGGCGGGGGGACCCAGTACTTC; cdr3_aa: CASKTPSPGGGTQYF
clone_size: few; j_call: TRBJ1-1; d_call: -; v_call: TRBV9; cdr3_length: 13; cdr3_nt: TGTGCCAGCAGCGACAGGATGAACACTGAAGCTTTCTTT; cdr3_aa: CASSDRMNTEAFF
clone_size: -; j_call: TRBJ2-5; d_call: TRBD2; v_call: TRBV27; cdr3_length: 16; cdr3_nt: TGTGCCAGCAGTTCCGGGACTAGCGGGATACAAGAGACCCAGTACTTC; cdr3_aa: CASSSGTSGIQETQYF
clone_size: once; j_call: TRBJ2-7; d_call: TRBD1; v_call: TRBV19; cdr3_length: 15; cdr3_nt: TGTGCCAGTAGGTTCCGGGACAGGGCGTTGTACGAGCAGTACTTC; cdr3_aa: CASRFRDRALYEQYF
clone_size: -; j_call: TRBJ2-1; d_call: -; v_call: TRBV5-1; cdr3_length: 14; cdr3_nt: TGCGCCAGCAGCTTGGAAGGGGACTCTGGGGAGCAGTTCTTC; cdr3_aa: CASSLEGDSGEQFF
clone_size: -; j_call: TRBJ2-1; d_call: -; v_call: TRBV7-3; cdr3_length: 14; cdr3_nt: TGTGCCAGCAGCCACGCAGGAACGATCAATGAGCAGTTCTTC; cdr3_aa: CASSHAGTINEQFF
clone_size: -; j_call: TRBJ2-1; d_call: TRBD2; v_call: TRBV7-9; cdr3_length: 16; cdr3_nt: TGTGCCAGCAGCTCGGACCTAGCGGGAGGAGGCGATGAGCAGTTCTTC; cdr3_aa: CASSSDLAGGGDEQFF
clone_size: -; j_call: TRBJ2-1; d_call: TRBD2; v_call: TRBV27; cdr3_length: 16; cdr3_nt: TGTGCCAGCAGTCGACTAGCGGGAGGGAAGTACAATGAGCAGTTCTTC; cdr3_aa: CASSRLAGGKYNEQFF
clone_size: few; j_call: TRBJ2-2; d_call: TRBD2; v_call: TRBV4-1; cdr3_length: 16; cdr3_nt: TGCGCCAGCAGCCCCATAGCGGGAGGGCTCGGCGGGGAGCTGTTTTTT; cdr3_aa: CASSPIAGGLGGELFF
clone_size: -; j_call: TRBJ2-5; d_call: TRBD1; v_call: TRBV9; cdr3_length: 15; cdr3_nt: TGTGCCAGCAGCGTAGCCGGGACAGGTGGGGAGACCCAGTACTTC; cdr3_aa: CASSVAGTGGETQYF
clone_size: -; j_call: TRBJ2-7; d_call: -; v_call: TRBV6-5; cdr3_length: 14; cdr3_nt: TGTGCCAGCAGTCGGCCGGGGAGCTCCTATGAGCAGTACTTC; cdr3_aa: CASSRPGSSYEQYF
clone_size: once; j_call: TRBJ2-3; d_call: TRBD1; v_call: TRBV4-2; cdr3_length: 16; cdr3_nt: TGTGCCAGCAGCCAATACACAGACAGGGAGTTAGATACGCAGTATTTT; cdr3_aa: CASSQYTDRELDTQYF
clone_size: once; j_call: TRBJ2-5; d_call: TRBD2; v_call: TRBV28; cdr3_length: 15; cdr3_nt: TGTGCCAGCAGTTTAGGGGTAGCGGGAGGAGAGACCCAGTACTTC; cdr3_aa: CASSLGVAGGETQYF
clone_size: -; j_call: TRBJ1-4; d_call: TRBD1; v_call: TRBV19; cdr3_length: 17; cdr3_nt: TGTGCCAGTAGTATGGGGGACAGGTTTGCAACTAATGAAAAACTGTTTTTT; cdr3_aa: CASSMGDRFATNEKLFF
clone_size: -; j_call: TRBJ1-6; d_call: TRBD1; v_call: TRBV18; cdr3_length: 17; cdr3_nt: TGTGCCAGCTCACGAATAACGGGACAGAGGGCAAATTCACCCCTCCACTTT; cdr3_aa: CASSRITGQRANSPLHF
clone_size: few; j_call: TRBJ2-1; d_call: -; v_call: TRBV5-5; cdr3_length: 16; cdr3_nt: TGTGCCAGCAGCTTTGGAGGGATCTTCTCCTACAATGAGCAGTTCTTC; cdr3_aa: CASSFGGIFSYNEQFF
clone_size: -; j_call: TRBJ2-4; d_call: TRBD2; v_call: TRBV5-4; cdr3_length: 12; cdr3_nt: TGTGCCAGCAGCTTGCGCGGGGGGGAAGAGTACTTC; cdr3_aa: CASSLRGGEEYF
clone_size: -; j_call: TRBJ1-1; d_call: -; v_call: TRBV5-1; cdr3_length: 15; cdr3_nt: TGCGCCAGCGCCGACTCCGGGACCGGCGGGGTAGAAGCTTTCTTT; cdr3_aa: CASADSGTGGVEAFF
clone_size: once; j_call: TRBJ2-1; d_call: TRBD2; v_call: TRBV7-3; cdr3_length: 15; cdr3_nt: TGTGCCAGCAGCTTAAATGGGCTAGCGGGGGAGAGACAGTTCTTC; cdr3_aa: CASSLNGLAGERQFF
clone_size: -; j_call: TRBJ1-4; d_call: -; v_call: TRBV15; cdr3_length: 13; cdr3_nt: TGTGCCACCAGCAGAGAGATGGCTGAAAAACTGTTTTTT; cdr3_aa: CATSREMAEKLFF
clone_size: -; j_call: TRBJ2-2; d_call: TRBD2; v_call: TRBV2; cdr3_length: 15; cdr3_nt: TGTGCCAGCAGTGAGACTAGCGGGGGGGTTGGGGAGCTGTTTTTT; cdr3_aa: CASSETSGGVGELFF
clone_size: once; j_call: TRBJ2-7; d_call: -; v_call: TRBV30; cdr3_length: 13; cdr3_nt: TGTGCCTGGAGTCCAAGGGACAAGTACGAGCAGTACTTC; cdr3_aa: CAWSPRDKYEQYF
clone_size: -; j_call: TRBJ2-1; d_call: TRBD2; v_call: TRBV2; cdr3_length: 14; cdr3_nt: TGTGCCAGCCTAGCGGGGGGGCCTCACAATGAGCAGTTCTTC; cdr3_aa: CASLAGGPHNEQFF
clone_size: -; j_call: TRBJ1-2; d_call: -; v_call: TRBV4-3; cdr3_length: 14; cdr3_nt: TGCGCCAGCAGCCTCCTCGCAGGTGGGTCTGGCTACACCTTC; cdr3_aa: CASSLLAGGSGYTF
clone_size: once; j_call: TRBJ2-1; d_call: TRBD2; v_call: TRBV5-1; cdr3_length: 16; cdr3_nt: TGCGCCAGCAGCTTGGGATCCTCCGGGAGGTACAATGAGCAGTTCTTC; cdr3_aa: CASSLGSSGRYNEQFF
clone_size: few; j_call: TRBJ1-5; d_call: -; v_call: TRBV6-5; cdr3_length: 14; cdr3_nt: TGTGCCAGCAGTTCAGGATCGGGGTATCAGCCCCAGCATTTT; cdr3_aa: CASSSGSGYQPQHF
clone_size: -; j_call: TRBJ2-7; d_call: -; v_call: TRBV5-5; cdr3_length: 14; cdr3_nt: TGTGCCAGCAGCTTGTTTAGCTCTTCCTACGAGCAGTACTTC; cdr3_aa: CASSLFSSSYEQYF
clone_size: few; j_call: TRBJ2-1; d_call: TRBD2; v_call: TRBV19; cdr3_length: 17; cdr3_nt: TGTGCCAGTAGTATAGCAGCGGGACTTAACTCCTACAATGAGCAGTTCTTC; cdr3_aa: CASSIAAGLNSYNEQFF
clone_size: -; j_call: TRBJ2-2; d_call: TRBD1; v_call: TRBV19; cdr3_length: 16; cdr3_nt: TGTGCCAGTAGTTCACGGACAGGGGGCGATTGGGGGGAGCTGTTTTTT; cdr3_aa: CASSSRTGGDWGELFF
clone_size: few; j_call: TRBJ1-5; d_call: -; v_call: TRBV2; cdr3_length: 13; cdr3_nt: TGTGCCAGCAGAATAACAGGGTATGAGCCCCAGCATTTT; cdr3_aa: CASRITGYEPQHF
clone_size: -; j_call: TRBJ2-1; d_call: TRBD2; v_call: TRBV28; cdr3_length: 14; cdr3_nt: TGTGCCAGCAGAGCGGGGAGCTCCTACAATGAGCAGTTCTTC; cdr3_aa: CASRAGSSYNEQFF
clone_size: few; j_call: TRBJ1-1; d_call: -; v_call: TRBV7-9; cdr3_length: 15; cdr3_nt: TGTGCCAGCAGCCCCAGCGGGCAGGTGAACACTGAAGCTTTCTTT; cdr3_aa: CASSPSGQVNTEAFF
clone_size: few; j_call: TRBJ2-5; d_call: TRBD1; v_call: TRBV23-1; cdr3_length: 12; cdr3_nt: TGCGCCGGACGGGACAGGCAAGAGACCCAGTACTTC; cdr3_aa: CAGRDRQETQYF
clone_size: -; j_call: TRBJ2-1; d_call: TRBD1; v_call: TRBV5-6; cdr3_length: 14; cdr3_nt: TGTGCCAGCAGCCAACAGGGGGCCTACAATGAGCAGTTCTTC; cdr3_aa: CASSQQGAYNEQFF
clone_size: once; j_call: TRBJ2-1; d_call: TRBD2; v_call: TRBV15; cdr3_length: 16; cdr3_nt: TGTGCCACCAGCCCGGGACTAGCTCTTGGTGACAATGAGCAGTTCTTC; cdr3_aa: CATSPGLALGDNEQFF
clone_size: -; j_call: TRBJ2-3; d_call: -; v_call: TRBV11-3; cdr3_length: 17; cdr3_nt: TGTGCCAGCAGTGCAGGGAGGAGTGTGGATAGCACAGATACGCAGTATTTT; cdr3_aa: CASSAGRSVDSTDTQYF
clone_size: -; j_call: TRBJ1-1; d_call: -; v_call: TRBV7-9; cdr3_length: 11; cdr3_nt: TGTGCCAGCGCGGCAAACACTGAAGCTTTCTTT; cdr3_aa: CASAANTEAFF